Listed below are T cell receptor beta chains from one sample, sequenced in a study of cytomegalovirus exposure and HLA in healthy donors. Clones were sequenced by immunoSEQ multiplex PCR, and TCRdb holds only the in-frame ones, with some missing. The table includes about 200,000 clones, around 78% detected once. Sequencing was performed on PBMCs. The receptors were sampled from a young woman in good health and CMV-seronegative. CDR3s include the opening cysteine and the closing phenylalanine or tryptophan. The D gene is left open where the match is weak. The listing skips clone size in some rows; elsewhere it reads once, few, many or a size class.

j_gene: TRBJ1-1; d_gene: -; abundance: few; v_gene: TRBV18; CDR3aa: CASSPQEVLNTEAFF; CDR3nt: TGTGCCAGCTCACCACAGGAGGTGTTGAACACTGAAGCTTTCTTT
j_gene: TRBJ2-4; d_gene: -; abundance: -; v_gene: TRBV7-9; CDR3aa: CASSSDRLRLTKNIQYF; CDR3nt: TGTGCCAGCAGCTCCGACAGGTTGAGGCTAACCAAAAACATTCAGTACTTC
j_gene: TRBJ1-2; d_gene: -; abundance: -; v_gene: TRBV5-1; CDR3aa: CASRPGRRDGYTF; CDR3nt: TGCGCCAGCAGACCAGGACGGCGCGATGGCTACACCTTC
j_gene: TRBJ2-3; d_gene: -; abundance: -; v_gene: TRBV25-1; CDR3aa: CASSPHKGVTDTQYF; CDR3nt: TGTGCCAGCAGTCCCCACAAAGGGGTCACAGATACGCAGTATTTT
j_gene: TRBJ1-1; d_gene: -; abundance: -; v_gene: TRBV5-4; CDR3aa: CASSWGWGNTEAFF; CDR3nt: TGTGCCAGCAGCTGGGGGTGGGGGAACACTGAAGCTTTCTTT
j_gene: TRBJ1-5; d_gene: -; abundance: -; v_gene: TRBV2; CDR3aa: CASTRGMDNQPQHF; CDR3nt: TGTGCCAGCACGCGGGGCATGGACAATCAGCCCCAGCATTTT
j_gene: TRBJ1-4; d_gene: -; abundance: once; v_gene: TRBV9; CDR3aa: CASSAAGSGATNEKLFF; CDR3nt: TGTGCCAGCAGCGCTGCAGGGAGTGGGGCAACTAATGAAAAACTGTTTTTT
j_gene: TRBJ2-7; d_gene: TRBD1; abundance: -; v_gene: TRBV6-1; CDR3aa: CASGGRDRLTQQYF; CDR3nt: TGTGCCAGTGGGGGAAGGGACAGGTTAACCCAGCAGTACTTC
j_gene: TRBJ1-2; d_gene: TRBD1; abundance: -; v_gene: TRBV5-1; CDR3aa: CASSSGQGSSGYTF; CDR3nt: TGCGCCAGCAGCTCCGGACAGGGGTCGTCTGGCTACACCTTC
j_gene: TRBJ1-2; d_gene: TRBD1; abundance: few; v_gene: TRBV2; CDR3aa: CASSDPRDSPF; CDR3nt: TGTGCCAGCAGCGACCCCCGGGACAGCCCCTTC
j_gene: TRBJ2-1; d_gene: -; abundance: -; v_gene: TRBV6-1; CDR3aa: CASSARGSYNEQFF; CDR3nt: TGTGCCAGCAGTGCGCGGGGTTCCTACAATGAGCAGTTCTTC
j_gene: TRBJ2-7; d_gene: -; abundance: few; v_gene: TRBV10-3; CDR3aa: CAISTTEQGSDEQYF; CDR3nt: TGTGCCATCAGCACAACAGAGCAAGGGTCCGACGAGCAGTACTTC
j_gene: TRBJ1-4; d_gene: TRBD1; abundance: once; v_gene: TRBV6-4; CDR3aa: CANGQGGEKLFF; CDR3nt: TGTGCCAACGGACAGGGAGGTGAAAAACTGTTTTTT
j_gene: TRBJ1-2; d_gene: -; abundance: -; v_gene: TRBV6-6; CDR3aa: CASVPGSSGYTF; CDR3nt: TGTGCCAGCGTTCCTGGTAGTTCTGGCTACACCTTC
j_gene: TRBJ2-2; d_gene: TRBD2; abundance: once; v_gene: TRBV5-6; CDR3aa: CASSLRTSGAITGELFF; CDR3nt: TGTGCCAGCAGCTTGCGGACTAGCGGGGCGATCACCGGGGAGCTGTTTTTT
j_gene: TRBJ2-3; d_gene: -; abundance: -; v_gene: TRBV6-6; CDR3aa: CASSPTPTSSTDTQYF; CDR3nt: TGTGCCAGCAGTCCAACCCCCACCTCTAGCACAGATACGCAGTATTTT
j_gene: TRBJ2-7; d_gene: TRBD2; abundance: -; v_gene: TRBV29-1; CDR3aa: CSAVGLIGSFRRYEQYF; CDR3nt: TGCAGCGCCGTGGGACTAATCGGCTCCTTTAGGCGTTACGAGCAGTACTTC
j_gene: TRBJ2-1; d_gene: TRBD2; abundance: -; v_gene: TRBV5-6; CDR3aa: CASSLISGSRNEQFF; CDR3nt: TGTGCCAGCAGCTTGATTAGCGGGAGTAGGAATGAGCAGTTCTTC
j_gene: TRBJ2-1; d_gene: TRBD1; abundance: -; v_gene: TRBV25-1; CDR3aa: CASSESRDRRPSHNEQFF; CDR3nt: TGTGCCAGCAGTGAATCCCGGGACAGGAGACCTTCGCACAATGAGCAGTTCTTC
j_gene: TRBJ1-1; d_gene: -; abundance: few; v_gene: TRBV11-3; CDR3aa: CASSLGANTEAFF; CDR3nt: TGTGCCAGCAGCTTAGGGGCGAACACTGAAGCTTTCTTT
j_gene: TRBJ1-1; d_gene: -; abundance: -; v_gene: TRBV20-1; CDR3aa: CSARLVPEAFF; CDR3nt: TGCAGTGCTAGATTGGTACCTGAAGCTTTCTTT
j_gene: TRBJ1-6; d_gene: -; abundance: -; v_gene: TRBV10-3; CDR3aa: CAISGGNSPLHF; CDR3nt: TGTGCCATCAGTGGAGGGAATTCACCCCTCCACTTT
j_gene: TRBJ2-2; d_gene: TRBD2; abundance: -; v_gene: TRBV2; CDR3aa: CASSADPAGGRELFF; CDR3nt: TGTGCCAGCAGTGCCGATCCTGCGGGGGGGCGAGAGCTGTTTTTT
j_gene: TRBJ2-5; d_gene: -; abundance: -; v_gene: TRBV2; CDR3aa: CASRGSGYQETQYF; CDR3nt: TGTGCCAGCCGAGGTAGCGGATACCAAGAGACCCAGTACTTC
j_gene: TRBJ1-2; d_gene: TRBD1; abundance: -; v_gene: TRBV5-4; CDR3aa: CASGGQGGYGYTF; CDR3nt: TGTGCCAGTGGGGGGCAGGGGGGCTATGGCTACACCTTC
j_gene: TRBJ2-1; d_gene: TRBD2; abundance: once; v_gene: TRBV2; CDR3aa: CASTMREGLNEQFF; CDR3nt: TGTGCCAGCACAATGCGGGAGGGTCTCAATGAGCAGTTCTTC
j_gene: TRBJ1-2; d_gene: -; abundance: -; v_gene: TRBV14; CDR3aa: CASSPGAVVYGYTF; CDR3nt: TGTGCCAGCAGCCCAGGGGCGGTCGTCTATGGCTACACCTTC
j_gene: TRBJ1-3; d_gene: TRBD1; abundance: -; v_gene: TRBV29-1; CDR3aa: CSVTGGAGGNTIYF; CDR3nt: TGCAGCGTGACAGGGGGCGCGGGTGGAAACACCATATATTTT
j_gene: TRBJ2-7; d_gene: TRBD1; abundance: few; v_gene: TRBV29-1; CDR3aa: CSARDSPSSYEQYF; CDR3nt: TGCAGCGCCAGGGACAGCCCGAGCTCCTACGAGCAGTACTTC
j_gene: TRBJ2-3; d_gene: -; abundance: few; v_gene: TRBV6-5; CDR3aa: CASSYEGVRTDTQYF; CDR3nt: TGTGCCAGCAGTTACGAGGGGGTACGCACAGATACGCAGTATTTT
j_gene: TRBJ2-1; d_gene: -; abundance: once; v_gene: TRBV11-2; CDR3aa: CASSASGSSYNEQFF; CDR3nt: TGTGCCAGCAGCGCATCGGGGAGCTCCTACAATGAGCAGTTCTTC
j_gene: TRBJ1-5; d_gene: TRBD1; abundance: -; v_gene: TRBV10-2; CDR3aa: CASSKGQRNQPQHF; CDR3nt: TGCGCCAGCAGTAAGGGACAGCGCAATCAGCCCCAGCATTTT
j_gene: TRBJ1-1; d_gene: -; abundance: -; v_gene: TRBV16; CDR3aa: CASSQWLQGLNTEAFF; CDR3nt: TGTGCCAGCAGCCAATGGTTGCAGGGGCTTAACACTGAAGCTTTCTTT
j_gene: TRBJ1-1; d_gene: -; abundance: -; v_gene: TRBV19; CDR3aa: CASSRAGSNTEAFF; CDR3nt: TGTGCCAGTAGTAGGGCAGGGTCTAACACTGAAGCTTTCTTT
j_gene: TRBJ2-7; d_gene: -; abundance: -; v_gene: TRBV19; CDR3aa: CASSIGTTYEQYF; CDR3nt: TGTGCCAGTAGTATAGGGACCACCTACGAGCAGTACTTC
j_gene: TRBJ1-3; d_gene: TRBD1; abundance: few; v_gene: TRBV2; CDR3aa: CASSRTGPSGNTIYF; CDR3nt: TGTGCCAGCAGCCGGACAGGCCCCTCTGGAAACACCATATATTTT
j_gene: TRBJ2-7; d_gene: -; abundance: -; v_gene: TRBV4-1; CDR3aa: CASSQDRVYEQYF; CDR3nt: TGCGCCAGCAGCCAAGACAGGGTCTACGAGCAGTACTTC
j_gene: TRBJ2-7; d_gene: -; abundance: -; v_gene: TRBV10-1; CDR3aa: CASKVGPTKEQYF; CDR3nt: TGCGCCAGCAAGGTGGGTCCTACTAAGGAGCAGTACTTC
j_gene: TRBJ2-1; d_gene: TRBD1; abundance: -; v_gene: TRBV6-5; CDR3aa: CATRTGANEQFF; CDR3nt: TGTGCCACCCGGACAGGGGCCAATGAGCAGTTCTTC
j_gene: TRBJ2-7; d_gene: -; abundance: -; v_gene: TRBV5-6; CDR3aa: CASSRTVNPTYEQYF; CDR3nt: TGTGCCAGCAGCAGGACAGTTAATCCAACCTACGAGCAGTACTTC
j_gene: TRBJ1-3; d_gene: -; abundance: once; v_gene: TRBV7-8; CDR3aa: CASSLADSRSGNTIYF; CDR3nt: TGTGCCAGCAGCTTAGCGGACAGTCGCTCTGGAAACACCATATATTTT
j_gene: TRBJ1-3; d_gene: -; abundance: -; v_gene: TRBV5-1; CDR3aa: CASSNGRRGKIDTIYF; CDR3nt: TGCGCCAGCAGCAACGGACGAAGAGGGAAGATAGACACCATATATTTT
j_gene: TRBJ1-1; d_gene: -; abundance: -; v_gene: TRBV5-1; CDR3aa: CASRSGARNRWGNTEAFF; CDR3nt: TGCGCCAGCAGATCCGGGGCTAGGAACCGATGGGGGAACACTGAAGCTTTCTTT
j_gene: TRBJ2-1; d_gene: -; abundance: -; v_gene: TRBV5-1; CDR3aa: CASSIGTSARSSYNEQFF; CDR3nt: TGCGCCAGCAGCATTGGGACCTCCGCCCGAAGCTCCTACAATGAGCAGTTCTTC
j_gene: TRBJ2-3; d_gene: TRBD2; abundance: -; v_gene: TRBV5-1; CDR3aa: CASSLGPSGRAGNTQYF; CDR3nt: TGCGCCAGCAGCTTGGGACCTAGCGGGAGGGCCGGGAATACGCAGTATTTT
j_gene: TRBJ1-5; d_gene: -; abundance: -; v_gene: TRBV27; CDR3aa: CASSLRNQPQHF; CDR3nt: TGTGCCAGCAGTCTAAGAAATCAGCCCCAGCATTTT
j_gene: TRBJ1-3; d_gene: -; abundance: -; v_gene: TRBV27; CDR3aa: CASSEGGGGNTIYF; CDR3nt: TGTGCCAGCAGTGAGGGGGGAGGAGGAAACACCATATATTTT
j_gene: TRBJ1-3; d_gene: -; abundance: many; v_gene: TRBV20-1; CDR3aa: CSAGAGNTIYF; CDR3nt: TGCAGTGCTGGAGCTGGAAACACCATATATTTT
j_gene: TRBJ2-1; d_gene: TRBD1; abundance: -; v_gene: TRBV7-2; CDR3aa: CASSTLTGGQFF; CDR3nt: TGTGCCAGCAGCACCTTGACAGGGGGGCAGTTCTTC
j_gene: TRBJ2-7; d_gene: -; abundance: -; v_gene: TRBV9; CDR3aa: CASRRDEQYF; CDR3nt: TGTGCCAGCAGAAGAGACGAGCAGTACTTC
j_gene: TRBJ2-7; d_gene: TRBD2; abundance: -; v_gene: TRBV5-1; CDR3aa: CASSFLAALSYEQYF; CDR3nt: TGCGCCAGCAGCTTCCTAGCGGCCCTTTCCTACGAGCAGTACTTC
j_gene: TRBJ2-7; d_gene: -; abundance: -; v_gene: TRBV4-2; CDR3aa: CASSQDEGSYEQYF; CDR3nt: TGTGCCAGCAGCCAAGACGAGGGCTCCTACGAGCAGTACTTC
j_gene: TRBJ1-1; d_gene: TRBD1; abundance: -; v_gene: TRBV15; CDR3aa: CATSSRTGKTEAFF; CDR3nt: TGTGCCACCAGCTCTCGGACAGGAAAAACTGAAGCTTTCTTT
j_gene: TRBJ2-6; d_gene: -; abundance: few; v_gene: TRBV6-1; CDR3aa: CASTSSSGANVLTF; CDR3nt: TGTGCCAGCACCAGTAGCTCTGGGGCCAACGTCCTGACTTTC
j_gene: TRBJ2-2; d_gene: -; abundance: few; v_gene: TRBV27; CDR3aa: CASSFHTGELFF; CDR3nt: TGTGCCAGCAGTTTCCACACCGGGGAGCTGTTTTTT
j_gene: TRBJ2-7; d_gene: TRBD2; abundance: once; v_gene: TRBV19; CDR3aa: CASGTSGSYEQYF; CDR3nt: TGTGCCAGCGGGACTAGCGGGTCTTACGAGCAGTACTTC
j_gene: TRBJ2-7; d_gene: TRBD2; abundance: -; v_gene: TRBV2; CDR3aa: CASSEGDGRGEQYF; CDR3nt: TGTGCCAGCAGTGAGGGGGACGGGAGGGGCGAGCAGTACTTC
j_gene: TRBJ1-2; d_gene: TRBD1; abundance: -; v_gene: TRBV6-6; CDR3aa: CASSYSGTGNYGYTF; CDR3nt: TGTGCCAGCAGTTATTCCGGGACAGGAAACTATGGCTACACCTTC